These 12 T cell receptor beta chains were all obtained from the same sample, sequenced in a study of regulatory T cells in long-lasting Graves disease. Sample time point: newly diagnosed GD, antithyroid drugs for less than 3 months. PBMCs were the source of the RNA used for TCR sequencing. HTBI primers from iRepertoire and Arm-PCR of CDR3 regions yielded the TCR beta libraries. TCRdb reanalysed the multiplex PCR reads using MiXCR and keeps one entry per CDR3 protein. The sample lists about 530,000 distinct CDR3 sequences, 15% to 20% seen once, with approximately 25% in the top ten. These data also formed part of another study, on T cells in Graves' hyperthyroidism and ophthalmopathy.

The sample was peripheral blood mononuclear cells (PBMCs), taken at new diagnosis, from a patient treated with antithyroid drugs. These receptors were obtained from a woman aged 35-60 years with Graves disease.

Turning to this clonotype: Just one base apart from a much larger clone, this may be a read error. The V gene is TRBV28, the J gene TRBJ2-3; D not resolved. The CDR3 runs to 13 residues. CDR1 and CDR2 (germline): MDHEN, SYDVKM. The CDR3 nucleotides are TGTGCCAGCAGTTTATTAGGCCCAGATATGCAGTATTTT. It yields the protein CASSLLGPDMQYF.

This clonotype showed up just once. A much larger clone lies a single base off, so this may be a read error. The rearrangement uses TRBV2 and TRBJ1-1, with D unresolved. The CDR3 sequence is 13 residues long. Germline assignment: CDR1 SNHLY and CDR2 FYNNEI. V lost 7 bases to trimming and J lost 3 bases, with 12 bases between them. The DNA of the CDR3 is TGTGCCAGCATCGGAAATCCAGACACTGAAGCTTTCTTT. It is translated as CASIGNPDTEAFF.

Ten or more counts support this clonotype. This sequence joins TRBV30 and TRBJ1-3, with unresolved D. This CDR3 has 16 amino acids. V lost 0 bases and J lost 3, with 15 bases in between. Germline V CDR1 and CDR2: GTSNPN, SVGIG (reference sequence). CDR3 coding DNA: TGTGCCTGGAGTGTAGGTTCGGGGTGGCTTGGAAACACCATATATTTT. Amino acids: CAWSVGSGWLGNTIYF. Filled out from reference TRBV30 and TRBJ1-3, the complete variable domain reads SQTIHQWPATLVQPVGSPLSLECTVEGTSNPNLYWYRQAAGRGLQLLFYSVGIGQISSEVPQNLSASRPQDRQFILSSKKLLLSDSGFYLCAWSVGSGWLGNTIYFGEGSWLTVV.

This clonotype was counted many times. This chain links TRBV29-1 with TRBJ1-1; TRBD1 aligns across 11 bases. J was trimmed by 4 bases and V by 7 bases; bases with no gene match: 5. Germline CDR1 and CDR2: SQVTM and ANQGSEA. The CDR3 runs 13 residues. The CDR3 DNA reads TGCAGCGGAGGACAGGGGGCGATCACTGAAGCTTTCTTT. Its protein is CSGGQGAITEAFF. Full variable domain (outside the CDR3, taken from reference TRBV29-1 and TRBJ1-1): SAVISQKPSRDICQRGTSLTIQCQVDSQVTMMFWYRQQPGQSLTLIATANQGSEATYESGFVIDKFPISRPNLTFSTLTVSNMSPEDSSIYLCSGGQGAITEAFFGQGTRLTVV.

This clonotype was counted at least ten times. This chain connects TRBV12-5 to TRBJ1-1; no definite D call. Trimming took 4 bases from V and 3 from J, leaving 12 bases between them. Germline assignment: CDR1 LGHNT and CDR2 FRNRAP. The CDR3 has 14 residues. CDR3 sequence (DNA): TGTGCTAGTGGTTCCGACTGGAAAGACACTGAAGCTTTCTTT. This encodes CASGSDWKDTEAFF. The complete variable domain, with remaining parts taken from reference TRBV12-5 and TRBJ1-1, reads DARVTQTPRHKVTEMGQEVTMRCQPILGHNTVFWYRQTMMQGLELLAYFRNRAPLDDSGMPKDRFSAEMPDATLATLKIQPSEPRDSAVYFCASGSDWKDTEAFFGQGTRLTVV.

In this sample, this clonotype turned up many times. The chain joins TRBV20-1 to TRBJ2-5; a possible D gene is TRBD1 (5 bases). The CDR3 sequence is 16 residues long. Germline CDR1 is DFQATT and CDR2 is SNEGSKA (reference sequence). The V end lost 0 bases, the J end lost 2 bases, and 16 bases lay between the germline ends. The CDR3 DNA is TGCAGTGCTAGAGATTATGAAGGGGTTGGACAAGAGACCCAGTACTTC. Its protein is CSARDYEGVGQETQYF.

This CDR3 is CSARRLAGDQETQYF. The CDR3 DNA reads TGCAGTGCGAGACGACTAGCGGGAGACCAAGAGACCCAGTACTTC. The rearrangement links TRBV20-1 to TRBJ2-5; the match to TRBD2 covers 12 bases. The CDR3 is 15 amino acids. Germline V gives CDR1 DFQATT, CDR2 SNEGSKA (reference sequence). V lost 6 bases and J lost 0; bases outside the gene matches: 5.

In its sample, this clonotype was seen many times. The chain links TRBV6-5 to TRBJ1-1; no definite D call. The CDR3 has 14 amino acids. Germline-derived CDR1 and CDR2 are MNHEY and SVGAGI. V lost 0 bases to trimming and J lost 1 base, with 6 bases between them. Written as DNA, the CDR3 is TGTGCCAGCAGTTACTCTGGAGGGAACACTGAAGCTTTCTTT. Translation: CASSYSGGNTEAFF.

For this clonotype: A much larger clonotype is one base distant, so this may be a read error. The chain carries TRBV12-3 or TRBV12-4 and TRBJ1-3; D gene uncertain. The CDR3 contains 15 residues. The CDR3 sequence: CAGSLYQEGGNTIYF. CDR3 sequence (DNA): TGTGCCGGCAGTTTGTACCAGGAGGGAGGAAACACCATATATTTT.

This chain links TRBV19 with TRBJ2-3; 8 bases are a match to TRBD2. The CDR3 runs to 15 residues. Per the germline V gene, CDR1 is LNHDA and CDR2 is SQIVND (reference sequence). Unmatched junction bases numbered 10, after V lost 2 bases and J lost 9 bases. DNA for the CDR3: TGTGCCAGTAGTATATTAATTAGCGGGGCCGAGACGCAGTATTTT. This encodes CASSILISGAETQYF.

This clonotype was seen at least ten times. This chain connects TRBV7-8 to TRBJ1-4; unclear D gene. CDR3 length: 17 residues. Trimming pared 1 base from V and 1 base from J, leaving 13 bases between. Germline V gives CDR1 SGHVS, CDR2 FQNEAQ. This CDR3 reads CASSLGVGRGTNEKLFF. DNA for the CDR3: TGTGCCAGCAGCTTAGGAGTGGGCCGGGGAACTAATGAAAAACTGTTTTTT.

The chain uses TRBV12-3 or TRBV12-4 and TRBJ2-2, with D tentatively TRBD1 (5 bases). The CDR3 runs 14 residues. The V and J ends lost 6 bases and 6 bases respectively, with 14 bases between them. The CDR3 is CASSSGWGPGELFF. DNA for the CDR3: TGTGCCAGCAGCTCTGGTTGGGGCCCCGGGGAGCTGTTTTTT.